This T cell receptor beta chain was identified in a study of T cells in severe cutaneous drug reactions. Study-wide background: Culprit drug assignment used the Naranjo algorithm and the ALDEN algorithm. Blister fluid/cells and PBMC came from acute- or recovery-stage patients.

Overall study results and limits: TRBV12-4 use rose strongly in carbamazepine-induced Stevens-Johnson syndrome or toxic epidermal necrolysis, averaging about 32% in blister cells and about 4.6% in PBMC.

As regards this clonotype: The antigen is not known.

TCR subtype-specific primers in iRepertoire multiplex PCR prepared libraries for bulk and single-cell sequencing. Using the multiplex PCR reads, TCRdb records one entry per CDR3 protein without DNA. The sample totals 9,500 to 13,000 distinct CDR3 sequences. This CDR3 spans 16 amino acids. Germline V gives CDR1 DFQATT, CDR2 SNEGSKA (reference sequence). The donors had carbamazepine-induced Stevens-Johnson syndrome or toxic epidermal necrolysis. The sequence was obtained from a human donor with Stevens-Johnson syndrome, a severe cutaneous drug reaction. The gene calls are TRBV20-1 and TRBJ2-1; without DNA, the TCRdb call of TRBD2 cannot be checked. The sample was cells from a skin blister. CDR3 sequence: CSADKQAGGPGDGQFF.